The 24 T cell receptor beta chains presented below share a single source sample, sequenced in a study of identical twins. TCRdb redid the calling of the 5' RACE reads with MiXCR, one entry per CDR3 protein. The table lists about 190,000 distinct CDR3 sequences, approximately 15% of them singletons. These records were also assigned to another study, of T cells expressing NK-cell markers.

The specimen was CD8+ T cells sorted from blood. These receptors all come from a woman between 18 and 30 years old in good health.

This chain uses TRBV9 with TRBJ2-1, with TRBD2 matching 13 bases. The CDR3 is made up of 16 amino acids. V was clipped by 4 bases and J by 9 bases; unmatched bases: 10. The germline gives CDR1 SGDLS, CDR2 YYNGEE. The CDR3 DNA follows: TGTGCCAGCAGCCTCGGGACTAGCGGGGCCGGCGGTGAGCAGTTCTTC. Residues: CASSLGTSGAGGEQFF.

This clonotype has only a few counts. The chain employs TRBV9 and TRBJ2-7; 7 nucleotides line up with TRBD1. Trimming took 2 bases from V and 7 from J; bases not matched to a gene: 6. This CDR3 has 13 residues. Germline V gives CDR1 SGDLS, CDR2 YYNGEE. The CDR3 spells CASSVTGHGEQYF. The CDR3 DNA reads as TGTGCCAGCAGCGTGACAGGGCACGGTGAGCAGTACTTC.

This clonotype has a handful of counts. V and J are TRBV12-3 or TRBV12-4 and TRBJ2-1, with D hard to call. V was clipped by 6 bases and J by 4 bases, with 10 bases between them. The CDR3 is 13 amino acids. Here the CDR3 reads CASSPGPYNEQFF. As DNA, the CDR3 is TGTGCCAGCAGCCCCGGACCATACAATGAGCAGTTCTTC.

This chain uses TRBV5-6 with TRBJ1-1; possibly TRBD1 for D (5 bases). This CDR3 region has 15 residues. CDR1 is SGHDT and CDR2 is YYEEEE in the germline V gene. Trimming took off 0 bases at V and 7 bases at J, with 16 bases between the two ends. CDR3 sequence reads: CASSLELAGSGEAFF. The DNA for the CDR3 is TGTGCCAGCAGCTTGGAGTTGGCAGGGAGTGGTGAAGCTTTCTTT.

This clonotype was found a few times. The rearrangement uses TRBV12-3 or TRBV12-4 and TRBJ2-1; the D gene is possibly TRBD2 (5 bases). V was shortened by 3 bases and J by 9 bases, with 9 bases between the two germline ends. The CDR3 runs 12 residues. CDR3 DNA: TGTGCCAGCAGTTTTTCGCGGGTTGAGCAGTTCTTC. It is translated as CASSFSRVEQFF.

The rearrangement links TRBV7-9 to TRBJ1-4; D is unclear. V gave up 0 bases and J gave up 12 bases, with 11 bases separating them. The CDR3 extends over 13 amino acids. The germline CDR1 and CDR2 sequences are SEHNR and FQNEAQ (reference sequence). The CDR3 sequence is CASSLAYPKELFF. The CDR3 bases are TGTGCCAGCAGCTTAGCGTACCCTAAGGAACTGTTTTTT. Full variable domain (outside the CDR3, taken from reference TRBV7-9 and TRBJ1-4): DTGVSQNPRHKITKRGQNVTFRCDPISEHNRLYWYRQTLGQGPEFLTYFQNEAQLEKSRLLSDRFSAERPKGSFSTLEIQRTEQGDSAMYLCASSLAYPKELFFGSGTQLSVL.

This chain links TRBV7-9 with TRBJ2-5, with unresolved D. This CDR3 is 13 amino acids long. The V gene lost 7 bases and the J gene lost 10 bases, with 19 bases spanning the gap. The germline V gene encodes CDR1 SEHNR and CDR2 FQNEAQ (reference sequence). CDR3 amino acids: CASNHFRCQVQYF. The CDR3 DNA is TGTGCCAGCAACCACTTCCGCTGTCAAGTCCAGTACTTC.

In its sample, this clonotype was seen a few times. This chain connects TRBV28 to TRBJ2-7, with 9 positions matching TRBD2. The CDR3 totals 16 residues. Germline CDR1 MDHEN, CDR2 SYDVKM. J gave up 3 bases and V 5 bases, and 11 bases lay outside the gene matches. The CDR3 protein is CASSPSLQTSGYEQYF. The CDR3 DNA is TGTGCCAGCAGTCCGTCACTCCAGACTAGCGGCTACGAGCAGTACTTC.

This clonotype showed up just a few times. This chain connects TRBV12-3 or TRBV12-4 to TRBJ1-1; D not certain. The CDR3 runs 13 residues. Trimming shortened V by 8 bases and J by 6 bases, and 16 bases separated the two germline ends. The CDR3 DNA is TGTGCCAGCTCATCTTATACTGACCCTGAAGCTTTCTTT. This codes for CASSSYTDPEAFF.

V and J are TRBV27 and TRBJ2-5, with D perhaps matching TRBD1 (6 bases). Germline-derived CDR1 and CDR2 are MNHEY and SMNVEV (reference sequence). Trimming left V 1 base short and J 4 bases short, with 7 bases between. The CDR3 runs to 13 residues. CDR3 in amino acids: CASSLLGAETQYF. In DNA, the CDR3 is TGTGCCAGCAGTTTATTGGGGGCAGAGACCCAGTACTTC.

This clonotype turned up a few times. The chain combines TRBV12-3 or TRBV12-4 with TRBJ1-4; D is perhaps TRBD1 (5 bases). The V end lost 5 bases, the J end lost 8 bases, and 12 bases lay between the germline ends. The CDR3 has 13 amino acids. CDR3 region: CASSPRDPEKLFF. Here the CDR3 DNA reads TGTGCCAGCAGTCCCCGGGACCCAGAAAAACTGTTTTTT.

This clonotype showed up just a few times. J is TRBJ2-7 and V is TRBV12-3 or TRBV12-4; 8 nucleotides agree with TRBD2. This CDR3 region has 14 residues. J was trimmed by 2 bases and V by 8 bases; bases with no gene match: 8. The CDR3 loop reads CASGPTSGTYEQYF. The CDR3 DNA reads as TGTGCCAGCGGACCAACTAGCGGAACCTACGAGCAGTACTTC.

The chain is built from TRBV2 and TRBJ2-4, with D tentatively TRBD1 or TRBD2 (5 bases each). The CDR3 is 16 amino acids. The germline V gene encodes CDR1 SNHLY and CDR2 FYNNEI. The V gene lost 1 base and the J gene lost 3 bases, with 13 bases spanning the gap. CDR3 sequence reads: CASSEGRTRGKNIQYF. The CDR3 DNA reads as TGTGCCAGCAGTGAAGGCCGGACGAGGGGCAAAAACATTCAGTACTTC.

This clonotype was seen a handful of times. The chain has TRBV11-2 and TRBJ2-3, with D uncertain. This CDR3 contains 13 residues. Germline assignment: CDR1 SGHAT and CDR2 FQNNGV. Trimming cost V 6 bases and J 1 base, with 8 bases left between them. Written as DNA, the CDR3 is TGTGCCAGCAGGCGGCTAGGCACAGATACGCAGTATTTT. This encodes CASRRLGTDTQYF. The full variable domain, its missing parts supplied by reference TRBV11-2 and TRBJ2-3, is EAGVAQSPRYKIIEKRQSVAFWCNPISGHATLYWYQQILGQGPKLLIQFQNNGVVDDSQLPKDRFSAERLKGVDSTLKIQPAKLEDSAVYLCASRRLGTDTQYFGPGTRLTVL.

The chain uses TRBV5-6 and TRBJ2-2; 15 bases fit TRBD2. Germline lookup yields CDR1 SGHDT and CDR2 YYEEEE. The J segment lost 6 bases and the V segment lost 3 bases, leaving 3 bases of the junction unmatched. The CDR3 extends over 16 amino acids. The CDR3: CASSSGLAGGPGELFF. The DNA for the CDR3 is TGTGCCAGCAGCTCCGGACTAGCGGGAGGGCCCGGGGAGCTGTTTTTT.

This chain links TRBV4-1 with TRBJ2-7, with TRBD1 identical over 7 bases. Germline CDR1 MGHRA, CDR2 YSYEKL. This CDR3 has 17 amino acids. The junction had 9 bases not matched to a gene; V was cut back by 0 bases and J by 1 base. The CDR3 spells CASSQEPSGTVSYEQYF. CDR3 bases: TGCGCCAGCAGCCAAGAGCCCTCCGGGACAGTTTCCTACGAGCAGTACTTC.

The V call is TRBV20-1, the J call TRBJ2-1; 11 positions agree with TRBD2. The J segment lost 4 bases and the V segment lost 3 bases, leaving 2 bases of the junction unmatched. The CDR3 spans 14 residues. Germline lookup yields CDR1 DFQATT and CDR2 SNEGSKA (reference sequence). CDR3 amino acids: CSARGLAEYNEQFF. The CDR3 DNA reads TGCAGTGCTAGGGGACTAGCGGAATACAATGAGCAGTTCTTC.

This clonotype was observed a handful of times. V and J are TRBV27 and TRBJ2-4, with TRBD1 identical over 9 bases. Trimming took 4 bases from V and 3 from J; bases not matched to a gene: 7. This CDR3 has 16 residues. Germline CDR1 MNHEY, CDR2 SMNVEV (reference sequence). CDR3 sequence (DNA): TGTGCCAGCAGTTCCGGACAGGGGTATGACAAAAACATTCAGTACTTC. It translates to CASSSGQGYDKNIQYF.

Note on this clonotype: Sequence at one end of the junction differs from germline and may be a read error. The gene calls are TRBV12-3 or TRBV12-4 and TRBJ2-1; no reliable D call. The length of the CDR3 is 13 residues. CDR3 in amino acids: CASSLAGSHEQSF. The CDR3 nucleotides read TGTGCCAGCAGTTTGGCAGGTAGCCATGAGCAGTCCTTC.

This clonotype was seen repeatedly, ten times or more. The chain has TRBV7-9 and TRBJ1-1; D might be TRBD1 (5 bases). Looked up from germline, CDR1 is SEHNR and CDR2 is FQNEAQ (reference sequence). The CDR3 extends over 17 amino acids. The ends were cut back, 5 bases at V and 0 bases at J, with 19 bases in the middle. The CDR3 protein is CASSRAAGQHVNTEAFF. The CDR3 region has the DNA TGTGCCAGCAGCCGAGCGGCAGGGCAACACGTGAACACTGAAGCTTTCTTT.

This clonotype was picked up many times. The chain employs TRBV12-3 or TRBV12-4 and TRBJ2-7, with D unclear. The CDR3 contains 12 residues. V dropped 3 bases and J dropped 4 bases, with 7 bases sitting between them. The DNA for the CDR3 is TGTGCCAGCAGTTTCGTACCTTACGAGCAGTACTTC. This translates into CASSFVPYEQYF.

The V and J genes are TRBV6-2 or TRBV6-3 and TRBJ1-5; TRBD1 is a possible D gene (5 bases). V was clipped by 6 bases and J by 12 bases, with 15 bases between them. Looked up from germline, CDR1 is MNHEY and CDR2 is SVGEGT. CDR3 length: 12 residues. DNA for the CDR3: TGTGCCAGCAGCCCCGACAGAGGCCTCCAGCATTTT. It translates to CASSPDRGLQHF.

The rearrangement uses TRBV6-1 and TRBJ1-1; no clear D. Germline V lookup: CDR1 MNHNS, CDR2 SASEGT. The CDR3 has 14 residues. Trimming cost V 6 bases and J 5 bases, with 16 bases left between them. CDR3 protein: CASRVRRASTEAFF. The CDR3 DNA reads TGTGCCAGCAGGGTCCGACGGGCGAGTACTGAAGCTTTCTTT.

The table lists this clonotype with a few counts. The rearrangement links TRBV7-6 to TRBJ2-3, with 8 nucleotides matching TRBD2. Trimming took 1 base from V and 6 from J; bases not matched to a gene: 6. Germline V gene lookup returns CDR1 SGHVS and CDR2 FNYEAQ. The CDR3 covers 15 residues. The CDR3 loop reads CASSLDGTSSDTQYF. CDR3 DNA: TGTGCCAGCAGCTTAGACGGGACTAGTTCGGATACGCAGTATTTT.